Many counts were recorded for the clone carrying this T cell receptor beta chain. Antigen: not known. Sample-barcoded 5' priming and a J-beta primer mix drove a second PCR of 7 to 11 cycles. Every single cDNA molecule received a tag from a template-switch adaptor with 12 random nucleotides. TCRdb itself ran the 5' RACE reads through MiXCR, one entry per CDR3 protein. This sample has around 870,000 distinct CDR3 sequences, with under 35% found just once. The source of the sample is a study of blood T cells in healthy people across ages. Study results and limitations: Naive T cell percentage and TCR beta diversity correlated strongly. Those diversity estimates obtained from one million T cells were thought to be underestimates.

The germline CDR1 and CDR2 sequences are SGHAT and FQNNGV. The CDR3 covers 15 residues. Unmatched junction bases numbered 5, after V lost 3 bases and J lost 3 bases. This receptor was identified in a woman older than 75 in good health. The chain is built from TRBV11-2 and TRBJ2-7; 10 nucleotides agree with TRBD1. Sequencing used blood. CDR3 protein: CASSFNRTGGYEQYF. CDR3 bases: TGTGCCAGCAGCTTTAACAGGACAGGGGGCTACGAGCAGTACTTC.